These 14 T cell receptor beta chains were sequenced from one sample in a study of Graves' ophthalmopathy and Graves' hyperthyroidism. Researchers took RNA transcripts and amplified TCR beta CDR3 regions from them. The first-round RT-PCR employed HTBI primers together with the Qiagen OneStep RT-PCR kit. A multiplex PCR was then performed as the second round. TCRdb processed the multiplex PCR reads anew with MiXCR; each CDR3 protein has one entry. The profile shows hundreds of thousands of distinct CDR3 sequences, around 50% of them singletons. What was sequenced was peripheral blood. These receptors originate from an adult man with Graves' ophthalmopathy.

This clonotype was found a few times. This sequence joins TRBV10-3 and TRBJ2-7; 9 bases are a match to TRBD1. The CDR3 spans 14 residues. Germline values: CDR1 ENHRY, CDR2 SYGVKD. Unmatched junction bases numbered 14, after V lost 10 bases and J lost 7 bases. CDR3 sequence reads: CASSPGTGTLEQYF. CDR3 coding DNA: TGTGCCAGCTCACCCGGGACAGGGACTTTAGAGCAGTACTTC.

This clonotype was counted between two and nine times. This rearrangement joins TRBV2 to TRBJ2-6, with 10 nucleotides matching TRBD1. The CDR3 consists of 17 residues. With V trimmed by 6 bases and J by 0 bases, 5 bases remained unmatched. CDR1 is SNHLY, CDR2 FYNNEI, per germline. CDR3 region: CASRGGQGRSGANVLTF. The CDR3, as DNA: TGTGCCAGCAGGGGGGGACAGGGGCGCTCTGGGGCCAACGTCCTGACTTTC.

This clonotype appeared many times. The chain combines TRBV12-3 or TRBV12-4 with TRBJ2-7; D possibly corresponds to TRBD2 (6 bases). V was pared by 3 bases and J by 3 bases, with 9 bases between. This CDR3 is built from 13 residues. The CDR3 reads CASSLRDGYEQYF. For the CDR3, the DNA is TGTGCCAGCAGTTTGCGGGATGGCTACGAGCAGTACTTC.

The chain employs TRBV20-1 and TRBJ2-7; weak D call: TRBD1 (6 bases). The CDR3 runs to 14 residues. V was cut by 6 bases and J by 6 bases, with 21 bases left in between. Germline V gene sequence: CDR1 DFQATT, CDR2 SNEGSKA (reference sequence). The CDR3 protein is CSARGTWGYGEQYF. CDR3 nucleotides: TGCAGTGCGAGGGGGACGTGGGGATACGGCGAGCAGTACTTC.

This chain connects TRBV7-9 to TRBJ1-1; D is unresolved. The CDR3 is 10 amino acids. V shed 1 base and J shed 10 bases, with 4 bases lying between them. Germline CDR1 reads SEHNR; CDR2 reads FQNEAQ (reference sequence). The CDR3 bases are TGTGCCAGCAGCTTAGGGGCAGCTTTCTTT. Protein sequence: CASSLGAAFF.

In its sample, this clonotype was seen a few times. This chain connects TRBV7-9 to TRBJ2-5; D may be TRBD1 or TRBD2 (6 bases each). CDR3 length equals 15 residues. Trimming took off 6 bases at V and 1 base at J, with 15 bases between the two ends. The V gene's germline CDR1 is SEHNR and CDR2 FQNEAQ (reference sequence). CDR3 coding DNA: TGTGCCAGCAGGAAAGGGGGGAGGCCCCAAGAGACCCAGTACTTC. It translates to CASRKGGRPQETQYF.

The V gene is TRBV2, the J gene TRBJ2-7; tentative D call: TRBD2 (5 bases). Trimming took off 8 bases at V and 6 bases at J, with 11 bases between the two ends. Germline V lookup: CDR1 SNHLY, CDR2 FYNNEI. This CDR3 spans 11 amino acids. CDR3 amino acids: CASGGYREQYF. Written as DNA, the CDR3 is TGTGCCAGCGGCGGGTACCGCGAGCAGTACTTC.

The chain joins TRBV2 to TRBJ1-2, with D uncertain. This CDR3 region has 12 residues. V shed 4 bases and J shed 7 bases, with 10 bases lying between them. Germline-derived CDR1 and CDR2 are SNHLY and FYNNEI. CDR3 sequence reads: CASSGLDGGYTF. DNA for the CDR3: TGTGCCAGCAGTGGTCTGGACGGTGGCTACACCTTC. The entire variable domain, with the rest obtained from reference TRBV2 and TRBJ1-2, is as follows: EPEVTQTPSHQVTQMGQEVILRCVPISNHLYFYWYRQILGQKVEFLVSFYNNEISEKSEIFDDQFSVERPDGSNFTLKIRSTKLEDSAMYFCASSGLDGGYTFGSGTRLTVV.

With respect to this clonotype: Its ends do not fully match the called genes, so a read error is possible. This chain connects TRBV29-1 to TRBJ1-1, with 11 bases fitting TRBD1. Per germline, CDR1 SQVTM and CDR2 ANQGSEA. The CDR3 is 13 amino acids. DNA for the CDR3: TGCAGCGGTGAAGGGACAGGGGGCACTGAAGCTTTCTTT. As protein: CSGEGTGGTEAFF.

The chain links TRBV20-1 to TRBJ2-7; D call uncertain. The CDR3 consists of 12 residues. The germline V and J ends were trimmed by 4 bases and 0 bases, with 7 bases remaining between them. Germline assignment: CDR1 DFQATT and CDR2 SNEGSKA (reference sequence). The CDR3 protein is CSATDFSYEQYF. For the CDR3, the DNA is TGCAGTGCTACTGACTTCTCCTACGAGCAGTACTTC.

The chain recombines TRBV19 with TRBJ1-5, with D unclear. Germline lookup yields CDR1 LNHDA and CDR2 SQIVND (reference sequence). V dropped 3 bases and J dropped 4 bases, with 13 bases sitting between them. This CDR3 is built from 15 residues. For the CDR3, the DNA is TGTGCCAGTAGTATTAATGACCTCGGGAATCAGCCCCAGCATTTT. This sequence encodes CASSINDLGNQPQHF. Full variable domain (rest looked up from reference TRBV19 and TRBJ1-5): DGGITQSPKYLFRKEGQNVTLSCEQNLNHDAMYWYRQDPGQGLRLIYYSQIVNDFQKGDIAEGYSVSREKKESFPLTVTSAQKNPTAFYLCASSINDLGNQPQHFGDGTRLSIL.

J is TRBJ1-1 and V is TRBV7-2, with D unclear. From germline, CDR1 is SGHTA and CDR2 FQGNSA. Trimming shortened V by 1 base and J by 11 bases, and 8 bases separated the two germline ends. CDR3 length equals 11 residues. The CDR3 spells CASSLGVGAFF. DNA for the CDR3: TGTGCCAGCAGCTTAGGCGTAGGGGCTTTCTTT.

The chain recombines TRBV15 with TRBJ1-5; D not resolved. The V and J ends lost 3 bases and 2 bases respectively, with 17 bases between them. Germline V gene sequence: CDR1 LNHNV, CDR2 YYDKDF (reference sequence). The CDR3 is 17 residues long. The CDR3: CATSSARGPSRNQPQHF. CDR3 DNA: TGTGCCACCAGCAGTGCTAGAGGGCCCAGCCGCAATCAGCCCCAGCATTTT.

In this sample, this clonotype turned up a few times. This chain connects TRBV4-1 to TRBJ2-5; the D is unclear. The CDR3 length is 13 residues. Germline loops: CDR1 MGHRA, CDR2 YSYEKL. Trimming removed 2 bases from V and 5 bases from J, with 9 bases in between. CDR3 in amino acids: CASSQREVETQYF. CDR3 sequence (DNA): TGCGCCAGCAGCCAAAGGGAAGTGGAGACCCAGTACTTC.